This T cell receptor (beta chain) was obtained from a study of beta chain features in type 1 diabetes. Investigators reverse transcribed all isolated RNA, so they sequenced expressed TCRB transcripts. Libraries were prepared by immunoSEQ multiplex PCR; TCRdb keeps only in-frame clonotypes and omits some of them. Seen here are 680,000 or so clones, about a sixth observed once, and the top ten hold approximately 0.099%. Germline V gives CDR1 MDHEN, CDR2 SYDVKM. J was trimmed by 6 bases and V by 7 bases; bases with no gene match: 13. This CDR3 is built from 17 residues. The chain uses TRBV28 and TRBJ2-7, with TRBD2 identical over 15 bases. The sample consisted of naive CD4+ T cells from blood. The TCR originated in a man aged 18 to 35 in good health. The CDR3, as DNA: TGTGCCAGCAAAACCGGGACTAGCGGGAGGCGCTCGGTCGAGCAGTACTTC. Translating gives CASKTGTSGRRSVEQYF.